The 31 T cell receptor beta chains presented below share a single source sample, sequenced in a study of graft-versus-host responses after intestinal transplantation. Sequenced by immunoSEQ multiplex PCR; TCRdb stores in-frame clones only, minus some. Here the sample spans about 88,000 clones, almost 90% being singletons. No antigen has been identified for these receptors. The starting material was unstimulated CD4+ T cells sorted from spleen or lymph node cells, obtained before intestinal transplant. The receptors come from a human donor who received an intestinal transplant.

V usage is TRBV25-1 and J usage is TRBJ1-1; the match to TRBD1 covers 9 bases. This CDR3 region has 14 residues. In germline, CDR1 is MGHDK, CDR2 SYGVNS. The V segment lost 6 bases and the J segment 5 bases; nucleotides outside the gene matches: 7. The CDR3 DNA follows: TGTGCCAGCAGAGAACAGGGGGCGCAGACTGAAGCTTTCTTT. Protein sequence: CASREQGAQTEAFF.

This clone showed up just a few times. The chain is built from TRBV13 and TRBJ1-1; 7 nucleotides align to TRBD1. The CDR3 has 12 residues. J gave up 4 bases and V 11 bases, and 7 bases lay outside the gene matches. Germline V gene data show CDR1 as PRHDT and CDR2 as FYEKMQ (reference sequence). CDR3 residues: CAVGTVGTEAFF. Here the CDR3 DNA reads TGTGCCGTCGGGACAGTCGGCACTGAAGCTTTCTTT.

The CDR3 region has the DNA TGTGCCAGCAACCGACTAGCGGGGGACAATGAGCAGTTCTTC. Translating it yields CASNRLAGDNEQFF. This chain joins TRBV6-6 and TRBJ2-1; 12 bases are shared with TRBD2. The CDR3 has 14 amino acids. The germline CDR1 and CDR2 sequences are MNHNY and SVGAGI (reference sequence). V lost 7 bases and J lost 5; bases outside the gene matches: 3.

The V gene is TRBV2, the J gene TRBJ2-3; TRBD2 is a possible D gene (6 bases). The germline gives CDR1 SNHLY, CDR2 FYNNEI. CDR3 length: 13 residues. V shed 6 bases and J shed 3 bases, with 10 bases lying between them. The CDR3 DNA follows: TGTGCCAGCAGGGGGGGAAGGACAGATACGCAGTATTTT. It translates to CASRGGRTDTQYF.

This clone was seen just once. CDR3 sequence reads: CASRPGTSGGSTQYF. Written as DNA, the CDR3 is TGTGCCAGCAGACCTGGGACTAGCGGGGGGAGTACGCAGTATTTT. This chain links TRBV19 with TRBJ2-3, with TRBD2 matching over 15 bases. J lost 8 bases, V lost 9 bases, and 9 bases had no gene match. CDR3 length equals 15 residues. Germline loops: CDR1 LNHDA, CDR2 SQIVND (reference sequence). The full variable domain, in which reference TRBV19 and TRBJ2-3 provide the parts outside the CDR3, is DGGITQSPKYLFRKEGQNVTLSCEQNLNHDAMYWYRQDPGQGLRLIYYSQIVNDFQKGDIAEGYSVSREKKESFPLTVTSAQKNPTAFYLCASRPGTSGGSTQYFGPGTRLTVL.

J is TRBJ2-2 and V is TRBV5-1; D is perhaps TRBD2 (7 bases). The germline V and J ends were trimmed by 1 base and 4 bases, with 17 bases remaining between them. Germline-derived CDR1 and CDR2 are SGHRS and YFSETQ. The CDR3 consists of 17 residues. CDR3 in DNA: TGCGCCAGCAGCTTGTCCGTCGTGGGGGGGCCCACCGGGGAGCTGTTTTTT. Translation: CASSLSVVGGPTGELFF.

This chain joins TRBV6-1 and TRBJ2-4, with D perhaps matching TRBD2 (5 bases). Germline values: CDR1 MNHNS, CDR2 SASEGT. The CDR3 totals 13 residues. V was trimmed by 9 bases and J by 5 bases, leaving 14 bases between them. The DNA of the CDR3 is TGTGCCAGTGCCCTGACCGGGGAAAACATTCAGTACTTC. As protein: CASALTGENIQYF.

V gene TRBV7-2 combines with J gene TRBJ2-7; TRBD2 matches at 9 bases. Germline V gene lookup returns CDR1 SGHTA and CDR2 FQGNSA. There are 14 residues in the CDR3. The trim removed 4 bases at V and 2 bases at J, leaving 3 bases unmatched. The DNA for the CDR3 is TGTGCCAGCAGCTGGGGCGGGGGGGCCTACGAGCAGTACTTC. It encodes CASSWGGGAYEQYF.

The chain links TRBV10-2 to TRBJ2-5, with no clear D. Germline CDR1 and CDR2: WSHSY and SAAADI. This CDR3 has 14 residues. The V gene lost 7 bases and the J gene lost 5 bases, with 17 bases spanning the gap. The CDR3 coding sequence is TGCGCCAGCACAAGTAGTGGGCTGACGGAGACCCAGTACTTC. This sequence encodes CASTSSGLTETQYF.

The rearrangement joins TRBV9 to TRBJ2-2; no reliable D call. This CDR3 has 16 residues. Per germline, CDR1 SGDLS and CDR2 YYNGEE. Deletions cut 0 bases from V and 3 bases from J, with 12 bases between. The CDR3 DNA reads as TGTGCCAGCAGCGTAGGCCGTCGCTCAGACACCGGGGAGCTGTTTTTT. This codes for CASSVGRRSDTGELFF.

The chain recombines TRBV7-8 with TRBJ1-1; the D gene is possibly TRBD1 (5 bases). Trimming took 0 bases from V and 1 from J, leaving 9 bases between them. The V gene's germline CDR1 is SGHVS and CDR2 FQNEAQ. The CDR3 sequence is 15 residues long. CDR3 sequence (DNA): TGTGCCAGCAGCTTAGCGGGGGAGGGGAACACTGAAGCTTTCTTT. Translation: CASSLAGEGNTEAFF.

The chain recombines TRBV2 with TRBJ2-7; D uncertain. Trimming took 8 bases from V and 7 from J, leaving 18 bases between them. This CDR3 spans 13 amino acids. The germline CDR1 and CDR2 sequences are SNHLY and FYNNEI. The CDR3 DNA reads as TGTGCCAGCGACGGCTCCCGTTCGGGTGAGCAGTACTTC. Amino acids: CASDGSRSGEQYF.

V gene TRBV7-6 combines with J gene TRBJ1-6; D is undetermined. Trimming took off 1 base at V and 7 bases at J, with 11 bases between the two ends. The germline V gene has CDR1 SGHVS and CDR2 FNYEAQ. The CDR3 is 15 residues long. CDR3 DNA: TGTGCCAGCAGCTTAGTGTCAGGCCTCAATTCACCCCTCCACTTT. Translation gives CASSLVSGLNSPLHF. Full variable domain (missing parts from reference TRBV7-6 and TRBJ1-6): GAGVSQSPRYKVTKRGQDVALRCDPISGHVSLYWYRQALGQGPEFLTYFNYEAQQDKSGLPNDRFSAERPEGSISTLTIQRTEQRDSAMYRCASSLVSGLNSPLHFGNGTRLTVT.

The CDR3 spells CASSSRNYNSPLHF. The DNA for the CDR3 is TGTGCCAGCAGCTCTAGGAACTATAATTCACCCCTCCACTTT. The chain is built from TRBV7-9 and TRBJ1-6, with D unclear. The CDR3 is 14 residues long. The V gene's germline CDR1 is SEHNR and CDR2 FQNEAQ (reference sequence). V gave up 4 bases and J gave up 3 bases, with 7 bases separating them.

This chain connects TRBV7-2 to TRBJ2-7; possible D gene TRBD1, 6 bases. The CDR3 loop spans 14 amino acids. V lost 2 bases, J lost 5 bases, and 13 bases lay in between. Germline V gene lookup returns CDR1 SGHTA and CDR2 FQGNSA. CDR3 in amino acids: CASSLMQGSNEQYF. For the CDR3, the DNA is TGTGCCAGCAGCTTAATGCAGGGGTCGAACGAGCAGTACTTC.

The chain couples TRBV6-6 to TRBJ1-5; D ambiguous. Trimming stripped 6 bases from V and 6 bases from J, with 6 bases between. Germline V CDR1 and CDR2: MNHNY, SVGAGI (reference sequence). The CDR3 length is 11 residues. The DNA of the CDR3 is TGTGCCAGCAGCCCCGGTCAGCCCCAGCATTTT. Residues: CASSPGQPQHF.

The V and J genes are TRBV10-3 and TRBJ2-3, with D possibly matching TRBD1 (6 bases). Trimming shortened V by 4 bases and J by 1 base, and 12 bases separated the two germline ends. This CDR3 comprises 15 residues. Looked up from germline, CDR1 is ENHRY and CDR2 is SYGVKD. The CDR3 spells CAISAKGVGTDTQYF. CDR3 nucleotide sequence: TGTGCCATCAGTGCGAAGGGGGTCGGCACAGATACGCAGTATTTT.

The chain links TRBV6-1 to TRBJ1-4; D is unresolved. The CDR3 is 15 amino acids. The ends were cut back, 8 bases at V and 8 bases at J, with 21 bases in the middle. Looked up from germline, CDR1 is MNHNS and CDR2 is SASEGT. CDR3 in DNA: TGTGCCAGCGCAGGTATCAGTTCGGTCTCCGAAAAACTGTTTTTT. Translation gives CASAGISSVSEKLFF.

The chain is built from TRBV6-9 and TRBJ1-1; 7 bases line up with TRBD1. The germline CDR1 and CDR2 sequences are MNHGY and SVAAGI. The CDR3 totals 14 residues. The V gene end was trimmed by 4 bases and the J gene end by 11 bases; junction bases not matched to a gene: 13. This CDR3 is CASSSPTAPRGAFF. Here the CDR3 DNA reads TGTGCCAGCAGTTCCCCCACAGCCCCCAGGGGGGCTTTCTTT.

This clone was seen a few times. The chain joins TRBV6-1 to TRBJ1-1; D call uncertain. Germline V gene sequence: CDR1 MNHNS, CDR2 SASEGT. The CDR3 totals 10 residues. V was cut by 6 bases and J by 8 bases, with 7 bases left in between. CDR3 nucleotides: TGTGCCAGCAGAAACCAGGAAGCTTTCTTT. Amino acids: CASRNQEAFF.

This clone showed up just once. The rearrangement links TRBV6-5 to TRBJ1-2, with a tentative D call TRBD1 (5 bases). V was trimmed by 1 base and J by 4 bases, leaving 10 bases between them. Per the germline V gene, CDR1 is MNHEY and CDR2 is SVGAGI. CDR3 length: 14 amino acids. For the CDR3, the DNA is TGTGCCAGCAGTTACTTCGGCCAGGGCTATGGCTACACCTTC. Protein sequence: CASSYFGQGYGYTF.

There are a few counts of this clone. CDR3 bases: TGCGCCAGCAGTCCGGGACAGGGCAAGCGGGCTTTCTTT. Its translation: CASSPGQGKRAFF. The chain recombines TRBV10-1 with TRBJ1-1, with TRBD1 identical over 9 bases. Germline CDR1 reads WNHNN; CDR2 reads SYGVQD (reference sequence). The junction had 9 bases not matched to a gene; V was cut back by 5 bases and J by 11 bases. There are 13 residues in the CDR3.

V and J are TRBV29-1 and TRBJ2-1, with TRBD2 matching over 7 bases. The germline V gene encodes CDR1 SQVTM and CDR2 ANQGSEA. The length of the CDR3 is 17 residues. V was pared by 3 bases and J by 0 bases, with 11 bases of the junction left unmatched. CDR3 amino acids: CSVDPPLRGSSYNEQFF. The CDR3 DNA follows: TGCAGCGTTGACCCCCCTCTGCGGGGGAGCTCCTACAATGAGCAGTTCTTC.

The chain recombines TRBV6-6 with TRBJ2-1; weak D call: TRBD2 (7 bases). The V and J ends lost 5 bases and 2 bases respectively, with 16 bases between them. This CDR3 contains 16 residues. CDR1 and CDR2 from the germline V gene are MNHNY and SVGAGI (reference sequence). The CDR3 loop reads CASSRTGGETYNEQFF. The CDR3 nucleotides are TGTGCCAGCAGTCGAACGGGGGGCGAAACCTACAATGAGCAGTTCTTC.

V and J are TRBV9 and TRBJ2-3; 12 nucleotides match TRBD2. There are 14 residues in the CDR3. With V trimmed by 1 base and J by 6 bases, 0 bases remained unmatched. The germline V gene encodes CDR1 SGDLS and CDR2 YYNGEE. CDR3 sequence: CASSVLAGGDTQYF. The CDR3 coding sequence is TGTGCCAGCAGCGTACTAGCGGGGGGGGATACGCAGTATTTT. Together with reference TRBV9 and TRBJ2-3, the CDR3 gives the full variable domain: DSGVTQTPKHLITATGQRVTLRCSPRSGDLSVYWYQQSLDQGLQFLIQYYNGEERAKGNILERFSAQQFPDLHSELNLSSLELGDSALYFCASSVLAGGDTQYFGPGTRLTVL.

This chain connects TRBV11-2 to TRBJ1-2; 11 bases are shared with TRBD1. In germline, CDR1 is SGHAT, CDR2 FQNNGV. CDR3 length: 15 residues. Trimming took 3 bases from V and 3 from J; bases not matched to a gene: 3. This CDR3 is CASSFRTGGYYGYTF. The CDR3 DNA follows: TGTGCCAGCAGCTTCCGGACAGGGGGCTACTATGGCTACACCTTC.

The chain recombines TRBV7-2 with TRBJ2-7, with D tentatively TRBD2 (6 bases). The V gene lost 1 base and the J gene lost 2 bases, with 12 bases spanning the gap. The CDR3 extends over 15 amino acids. Germline lookup yields CDR1 SGHTA and CDR2 FQGNSA. CDR3 nucleotides: TGTGCCAGCAGCTTAGAAGGAGGGACGGCCTACGAGCAGTACTTC. Translated: CASSLEGGTAYEQYF.

CDR3 sequence reads: CASSPNTGTSGGSETQYF. The CDR3 region has the DNA TGCGCCAGCAGCCCGAACACCGGGACTAGCGGGGGTTCAGAGACCCAGTACTTC. The rearrangement uses TRBV5-1 and TRBJ2-5; TRBD2 aligns across 14 bases. After removal of 4 bases from V and 4 bases from J, the junction contained 12 bases not matched to a gene. The CDR3 has 18 amino acids. Per germline, CDR1 SGHRS and CDR2 YFSETQ.

V usage is TRBV7-2 and J usage is TRBJ2-5; 8 bases map to TRBD2. The CDR3 contains 15 residues. Germline V lookup: CDR1 SGHTA, CDR2 FQGNSA. V trimming: 7 bases; J trimming: 5 bases; junction bases outside the gene matches: 12. CDR3 sequence: CASTPAGAAGETQYF. The DNA of the CDR3 is TGTGCCAGCACACCAGCGGGGGCCGCGGGGGAGACCCAGTACTTC.

The chain recombines TRBV7-3 with TRBJ2-1; 7 bases line up with TRBD1. The CDR3 is 15 amino acids. The V gene's germline CDR1 is SGHTA and CDR2 FQGTGA. V dropped 6 bases and J dropped 0; count of bases not matched to a gene: 5. CDR3 residues: CASSWTGDSYNEQFF. CDR3 DNA: TGTGCCAGCAGTTGGACAGGCGACTCCTACAATGAGCAGTTCTTC.

CDR3 in amino acids: CASSSGSNQPQHF. For the CDR3, the DNA is TGTGCCAGCAGTTCGGGGAGCAATCAGCCCCAGCATTTT. The J gene is TRBJ1-5, the V gene TRBV6-6; D remains unclear. The CDR3 is made up of 13 amino acids. V lost 4 bases, J lost 1 base, and 5 bases lay in between. CDR1 is MNHNY, CDR2 SVGAGI, per germline (reference sequence).